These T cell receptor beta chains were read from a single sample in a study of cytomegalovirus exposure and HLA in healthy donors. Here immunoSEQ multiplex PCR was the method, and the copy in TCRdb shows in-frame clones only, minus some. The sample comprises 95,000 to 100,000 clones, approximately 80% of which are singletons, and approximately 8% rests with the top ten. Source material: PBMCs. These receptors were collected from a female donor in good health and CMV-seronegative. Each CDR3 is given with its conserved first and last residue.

CDR3aa: CASSLRTGDGYTF; v_gene: TRBV5-8; len: 13; j_gene: TRBJ1-2
CDR3aa: CASSLTSGPGTQYF; v_gene: TRBV7-2; len: 14; j_gene: TRBJ2-3
CDR3aa: CASSPEVVGAFF; v_gene: TRBV7-8; len: 12; j_gene: TRBJ1-1
CDR3aa: CASSLVVIAGGNNEQFF; v_gene: TRBV5-4; len: 17; j_gene: TRBJ2-1
CDR3aa: CASSGDSYEQYF; v_gene: TRBV5-6; len: 12; j_gene: TRBJ2-7
CDR3aa: CASSDSHNQPQHF; v_gene: TRBV6-4; len: 13; j_gene: TRBJ1-5
CDR3aa: CASSKKDREDQETQYF; v_gene: TRBV21-1; len: 16; j_gene: TRBJ2-5
CDR3aa: CASSLVVELDRGNQPQHF; v_gene: TRBV11-3; len: 18; j_gene: TRBJ1-5
CDR3aa: CASSYLGRASGTDTQYF; v_gene: TRBV27; len: 17; j_gene: TRBJ2-3
CDR3aa: CASSLAASGKTYNEQFF; v_gene: TRBV5-1; len: 17; j_gene: TRBJ2-1
CDR3aa: CASSPAQGSNYGYTF; v_gene: TRBV18; len: 15; j_gene: TRBJ1-2
CDR3aa: CASSQVATSATGELFF; v_gene: TRBV4-3; len: 16; j_gene: TRBJ2-2
CDR3aa: CASSSKGDTGELFF; v_gene: TRBV7-7; len: 14; j_gene: TRBJ2-2
CDR3aa: CASSGGTYNEQFF; v_gene: TRBV2; len: 13; j_gene: TRBJ2-1